The 9 T cell receptor beta chains reported below all come from one sample, sequenced in a study of CD4+ T cells in melanoma. Measured with immunoSEQ multiplex PCR; TCRdb has only the in-frame clones, and not every one. The repertoire holds approximately 47,000 clones, with 89% as singletons. Input material: peripheral blood. Source of these receptors: a human donor with melanoma.

The V gene is TRBV7-9, the J gene TRBJ2-3; D possibly corresponds to TRBD2 (6 bases). V was shortened by 5 bases and J by 4 bases, with 16 bases between the two germline ends. The germline V gene has CDR1 SEHNR and CDR2 FQNEAQ (reference sequence). The CDR3 extends over 15 amino acids. CDR3 bases: TGTGCCAGCAGCCCACGGGGGTTCGGTCCAGATACGCAGTATTTT. It yields the protein CASSPRGFGPDTQYF.

V and J are TRBV28 and TRBJ2-1; D gene unclear. CDR1 is MDHEN, CDR2 SYDVKM, per germline. Trimming stripped 5 bases from V and 6 bases from J, with 17 bases between. The CDR3 length is 15 residues. In DNA, the CDR3 is TGTGCCAGCAGTGCCTATTGGACCAAAGGCAATGAGCAGTTCTTC. Amino acids: CASSAYWTKGNEQFF.

J is TRBJ2-7 and V is TRBV11-2, with D possibly TRBD2 on 5 matching bases. Trimming stripped 1 base from V and 6 bases from J, with 10 bases between. Per the germline V gene, CDR1 is SGHAT and CDR2 is FQNNGV. CDR3 length: 13 residues. The CDR3 DNA reads TGTGCCAGCAGCTTAGGCTGGGGAGCCGAGCAGTACTTC. Encoded protein: CASSLGWGAEQYF.

This clone was counted a single time. The V and J genes are TRBV5-1 and TRBJ1-6, with D perhaps TRBD1 (6 bases). CDR3 length: 15 residues. Per the germline V gene, CDR1 is SGHRS and CDR2 is YFSETQ. Trimming removed 5 bases at V and 9 bases at J, with 18 bases between. CDR3 DNA sequence: TGCGCCAGCAGACTCGATTGGGGGCCCACTTCACCCCTCCACTTT. Its translation is CASRLDWGPTSPLHF. Full variable domain (outside the CDR3, taken from reference TRBV5-1 and TRBJ1-6): KAGVTQTPRYLIKTRGQQVTLSCSPISGHRSVSWYQQTPGQGLQFLFEYFSETQRNKGNFPGRFSGRQFSNSRSEMNVSTLELGDSALYLCASRLDWGPTSPLHFGNGTRLTVT.

The V gene is TRBV6-5, the J gene TRBJ2-1; a weak D match, TRBD1 (5 bases). Trimming took 3 bases from V and 8 from J, leaving 17 bases between them. This CDR3 is 15 amino acids long. The germline CDR1 and CDR2 sequences are MNHEY and SVGAGI. The CDR3 protein is CASSYKRRGSHEQFF. The CDR3 DNA reads as TGTGCCAGCAGTTATAAGCGAAGGGGTTCGCATGAGCAGTTCTTC.

The chain carries TRBV5-4 and TRBJ2-7; 7 bases agree with TRBD2. Germline CDR1 and CDR2: SGHNT and YYREEE (reference sequence). The CDR3 runs 15 residues. V dropped 4 bases and J dropped 2; count of bases not matched to a gene: 9. CDR3 sequence reads: CASSLGWGGAYEQYF. The CDR3 DNA is TGTGCCAGCAGCCTTGGTTGGGGGGGGGCCTACGAGCAGTACTTC.

The J gene is TRBJ2-7, the V gene TRBV6-5; D may correspond to TRBD1 or TRBD2 (5 bases each). Germline loops: CDR1 MNHEY, CDR2 SVGAGI. The V end lost 5 bases, the J end lost 1 base, and 15 bases lay between the germline ends. The CDR3 extends over 15 amino acids. The CDR3 is CASSQSRDVSYEQYF. CDR3 nucleotides: TGTGCCAGCAGTCAAAGCCGGGACGTTTCCTACGAGCAGTACTTC.

The rearrangement joins TRBV27 to TRBJ1-4; no reliable D call. Per the germline V gene, CDR1 is MNHEY and CDR2 is SMNVEV (reference sequence). This CDR3 has 14 residues. With 6 bases removed from V and 0 bases from J, the gap between germline ends came to 8 bases. CDR3 coding DNA: TGTGCCAGCAGCGGGCTCTCAACTAATGAAAAACTGTTTTTT. This gives the protein CASSGLSTNEKLFF.

V and J are TRBV6-1 and TRBJ2-7, with 10 bases matching TRBD1. The V segment lost 2 bases and the J segment 5 bases; nucleotides outside the gene matches: 9. This CDR3 region has 16 residues. The germline V gene encodes CDR1 MNHNS and CDR2 SASEGT. CDR3 residues: CASSERPGTGDDEQYF. The CDR3 DNA sequence: TGTGCCAGCAGTGAAAGGCCCGGGACAGGGGATGACGAGCAGTACTTC.